This TCR beta chain was sequenced in a study of Ad26.COV2.S vaccination and SARS-CoV-2 variants. This CDR3 spans 14 amino acids. V dropped 3 bases and J dropped 5; count of bases not matched to a gene: 5. CDR1 and CDR2 from the germline V gene are GTSNPN and SVGIG (reference sequence). Indicated treatment: some 19 received Ad26.COV2.S at low or high dose, single or two shots; several received placebo; per-sample allocation not given. At day 63 after the first vaccine or placebo injection, samples were drawn. Vaccination used an Ad26 vector expressing Wuhan-strain SARS-CoV-2 spike. Method: immunoSEQ multiplex PCR; TCRdb's copy keeps in-frame clones and lacks some. The table records some 340,000 clones, about 86% of them present only once.

This sequence was found in a person aged 18-65 years who received the Ad26.COV2.S COVID-19 vaccine or a placebo. The gene calls are TRBV30 and TRBJ2-1; 9 bases match TRBD2. The material was peripheral blood, obtained in a trial of Ad26.COV2.S vaccine versus placebo. CDR3 nucleotides: TGTGCCTGGAGCTCGGGACTAGCTCACAATGAGCAGTTCTTC. Translating gives CAWSSGLAHNEQFF.